Included here is one T cell receptor beta chain sequence, with context. Germline values: CDR1 SGHNT, CDR2 YYREEE (reference sequence). The ends were cut back, 0 bases at V and 0 bases at J, with 7 bases in the middle. This CDR3 region has 14 residues. Clones were sequenced by immunoSEQ multiplex PCR, and TCRdb holds only the in-frame ones, with some missing. The sample records over 150,000 clones, 85% to 90% being singletons. This sample is part of a study of T cell responses to AZD1222 COVID-19 vaccine. The receptor was isolated from an adult in good health. This sequence joins TRBV5-4 and TRBJ2-7, with unresolved D. Sequenced here: peripheral blood, sampled on day 0 of MenACWY control vaccination. This chain's CDR3 is CASSLEVSSYEQYV. The CDR3, as DNA: TGTGCCAGCAGCTTGGAGGTGAGCTCCTACGAGCAGTACGTC.